This TCR beta chain was obtained from a study of early T cells in non-severe SARS-CoV-2 infection (dated by TCRdb to 2020 to 2022). Background for the entire study: Bulk RNA from unsorted whole blood was used for TCR sequencing, so alpha and beta chains could not be paired. Study-wide conclusions, independent of this receptor: VDJdb matching was skewed toward anti-spike CD8 responses, so virus-specific expansions were likely underestimated and private and CD4 specificities were missed.

A case-control design nested within a healthcare worker cohort in London, UK, was used, with weekly nasopharyngeal swab PCR tests and blood sampling performed. Healthcare workers were enrolled in the week of the UK lockdown, from 23 to 31 March 2020, and were followed every week for up to about 15 weeks. Taken from cysteine to phenylalanine, the CDR3 has 14 residues. CDR3 DNA only is kept here, 42 bases in frame from base 1. V is cut by 4 bases and J by 7 bases, and the space between the germline ends is 15 bases. The germline V gene specifies SGHRS as CDR1 and YFSETQ as CDR2. Library preparation was by 5' RACE. Reads for this sample came from a NextSeq 500. The TCR library protocol attached unique molecular identifiers to individual cDNA molecules to correct for sequencing error and PCR bias. Both TCR alpha and beta chains were sequenced, and tight co-correlation was observed between alpha and beta sequence abundances in each sample. As for the authors' bioinformatics: Decombinator V4 was used to annotate TCR sequences for V gene, J gene and CDR3. Expanded TCRs were defined as changing significantly between any two time points under a Poisson model with p below 0.0001. Abundances of TCRs were expressed as counts per million after normalisation to the total number of TCRs sequenced in each sample. TRAV1-2 paired with TRAJ12, TRAJ20 or TRAJ33 defined MAIT TCRs, while TRAV10 paired with TRAJ18 defined iNKT TCRs. VDJdb, accessed 1 November 2021, was searched for CMV, EBV and SARS-CoV-2 annotated TCRs, excluding TCRs annotated for multiple antigens. TCRdb applied fastp at Q25 and MiXCR to the public reads, then kept only in-frame beta chains. Each CDR3 protein appears once, grouped with its most common genes and DNA. The authors' filters were not applied to this entry. The sample table shows roughly 34,000 distinct CDR3 sequences, and 6% to 8% are seen once. The ten largest clones represent around 25% of the sample.

With respect to this clonotype: The antigen it recognizes is unknown. It has no much larger one-base neighbor in the sample; base qualities were not kept.

The specimen comprised whole blood, sampled at baseline. Recombination linked TRBV5-1 to TRBJ2-1; a tentative D call is TRBD1 (5 bases match). This clonotype was sampled from an adult who was a healthcare worker with PCR-confirmed SARS-CoV-2 infection or an uninfected control (not recorded which). CDR3 protein: CASSAANQGNEQFF. The DNA sequence is TGCGCCAGCAGCGCTGCAAATCAGGGTAATGAGCAGTTCTTC.